This T cell receptor (beta chain) was observed in a study of T cells in Graves' hyperthyroidism and ophthalmopathy. The CDR3 regions of TCR beta were amplified from RNA transcripts. The study used the HTBI primer set for a first-round RT-PCR of the TCR CDR3. TCRdb processed the multiplex PCR reads anew with MiXCR; each CDR3 protein has one entry. The table includes about 250,000 distinct CDR3 sequences, approximately 23% detected once. CDR1 and CDR2 from the germline V gene are MNHNS and SASEGT. The V and J ends lost 6 bases and 2 bases, in that order; junction bases with no gene match: 7. CDR3 length: 15 residues.

The chain recombines TRBV6-1 with TRBJ2-5; 9 bases line up with TRBD2. Source material: blood. This sequence was found in a woman aged 40-49 years with Graves' ophthalmopathy. In DNA form, the CDR3 reads TGTGCCAGCAGACCCGGGACTAGCAATCAAGAGACCCAGTACTTC. Translation gives CASRPGTSNQETQYF.